Sequencing of this T cell receptor beta chain was carried out in a study of T cell responses to AZD1222 COVID-19 vaccine. Overall study context: Second-dose intervals near 4 or 12 weeks were combined. The study, taken as a whole, reports: The sample set comprised mostly white British donors with more females, and clonal diversity was possibly underestimated. Researchers took repertoire samples only after the peak T cell response had come.

V lost 2 bases to trimming and J lost 1 base, with 12 bases between them. The CDR3 extends over 16 amino acids. Germline CDR1 and CDR2: SGHVS and FNYEAQ. Remarks on this clone: Antigen: not known.

Some clones are missing from TCRdb's copy, which holds only in-frame ones; the method was immunoSEQ multiplex PCR. Among 120,000 or so clones listed, 85% to 90% were seen once. The sample was peripheral blood, taken on day 0 of AZD1222 vaccination. The chain uses TRBV7-6 and TRBJ1-5; tentative D call: TRBD1 (6 bases). The origin of this receptor is an adult in good health. CDR3 in amino acids: CASSLRGGVSNQPQHF. CDR3 DNA: TGTGCCAGCAGCTTAAGGGGGGGCGTCAGCAATCAGCCCCAGCATTTT. Full variable domain (remainder filled in from reference TRBV7-6 and TRBJ1-5): GAGVSQSPRYKVTKRGQDVALRCDPISGHVSLYWYRQALGQGPEFLTYFNYEAQQDKSGLPNDRFSAERPEGSISTLTIQRTEQRDSAMYRCASSLRGGVSNQPQHFGDGTRLSIL.